The rows below give T cell receptor beta chains drawn from one sample of a study of blood T cells in healthy people across ages. MiXCR, run by TCRdb on the 5' RACE reads, gives a single entry per CDR3 protein. The sample holds about 640,000 distinct CDR3 sequences; around three fifths are singletons and the top ten take over 30%. Sequenced material: blood. The receptors derive from a man aged 60 to 75 in good health. The CDR3 runs from the conserved cysteine through the conserved F or W. Each record gives: D gene, CDR3 length, J gene, V gene, clone size, CDR3 DNA, CDR3 protein. The D gene is left open where the match is weak. The size entry is marked missing in some rows and otherwise reads once, few, many or a size class.

d_gene: .; len: 14; j_gene: TRBJ2-7; v_gene: TRBV6-5; abundance: .; CDR3nt: TGTGCCAGCACCAACGGCAGGGATGGCTACGAGCAGTACTTC; CDR3aa: CASTNGRDGYEQYF
d_gene: TRBD1; len: 13; j_gene: TRBJ2-7; v_gene: TRBV29-1; abundance: .; CDR3nt: TGCAGCGTTGAGACTACAGGGGAAGGTGAGCAGTACTTC; CDR3aa: CSVETTGEGEQYF
d_gene: .; len: 14; j_gene: TRBJ2-6; v_gene: TRBV6-2/TRBV6-3; abundance: many; CDR3nt: TGTGCCAGCAGTGAAAATTCTGGGGCCAACGTCCTGACTTTC; CDR3aa: CASSENSGANVLTF
d_gene: .; len: 17; j_gene: TRBJ2-5; v_gene: TRBV3-1; abundance: .; CDR3nt: TGTGCCAGCAGCCAAGATCCAGGGGCCCGGAGACAAGAGACCCAGTACTTC; CDR3aa: CASSQDPGARRQETQYF
d_gene: .; len: 18; j_gene: TRBJ2-5; v_gene: TRBV7-2; abundance: .; CDR3nt: TGTGCCAGCAGCCGAGACGTTGGGGTGAGGGGACAACAAGAGACCCAGTACTTC; CDR3aa: CASSRDVGVRGQQETQYF
d_gene: TRBD2; len: 16; j_gene: TRBJ2-1; v_gene: TRBV7-2; abundance: .; CDR3nt: TGTGCCTGCAGCTTAACGGGCGGGGGGGCGGTCAATGAGCAGTTCTTC; CDR3aa: CACSLTGGGAVNEQFF
d_gene: .; len: 14; j_gene: TRBJ2-1; v_gene: TRBV20-1; abundance: few; CDR3nt: TGCAGTGCTAGAGGCGGGACAGCTTACAATGAGCAGTTCTTC; CDR3aa: CSARGGTAYNEQFF
d_gene: .; len: 11; j_gene: TRBJ2-7; v_gene: TRBV12-3/TRBV12-4; abundance: few; CDR3nt: TGTGCCAGCAGTTTCAGACACGAGCAGTACTTC; CDR3aa: CASSFRHEQYF
d_gene: .; len: 15; j_gene: TRBJ1-6; v_gene: TRBV6-2/TRBV6-3; abundance: many; CDR3nt: TGTGCCAGCAGTTACTCGAAATTGACGGCAGTTGCCCTCCACTTT; CDR3aa: CASSYSKLTAVALHF
d_gene: .; len: 14; j_gene: TRBJ2-5; v_gene: TRBV5-6; abundance: .; CDR3nt: TGTGCCAGCAGCTATCTGACGGCCCGGTGGACCCAGTACTTC; CDR3aa: CASSYLTARWTQYF
d_gene: .; len: 14; j_gene: TRBJ2-7; v_gene: TRBV5-1; abundance: .; CDR3nt: TGCGCCAGCAGCGTGACTGGGGGTCAGTACGAGCAGTACTTC; CDR3aa: CASSVTGGQYEQYF
d_gene: .; len: 11; j_gene: TRBJ2-5; v_gene: TRBV18; abundance: few; CDR3nt: TGTGCCAGCTCAGGGGAGATAGAGCAGTACTTC; CDR3aa: CASSGEIEQYF
d_gene: TRBD1; len: 15; j_gene: TRBJ2-1; v_gene: TRBV6-5; abundance: .; CDR3nt: TGTGCCAGCAGTTACGAGAGGACAGGGCACAATGAGCAGTTCTTC; CDR3aa: CASSYERTGHNEQFF
d_gene: .; len: 13; j_gene: TRBJ1-6; v_gene: TRBV29-1; abundance: once; CDR3nt: TGCAGCGCCAAGACAGGCGGTGGTTCACCCCTCCACTTT; CDR3aa: CSAKTGGGSPLHF
d_gene: TRBD2; len: 22; j_gene: TRBJ2-3; v_gene: TRBV11-2; abundance: .; CDR3nt: TGTACCAGCAGCTTCCCCGTCCCTGGCGGGGCTAAAAGCGGGGGGCGCACAGATACGCAGTATTTT; CDR3aa: CTSSFPVPGGAKSGGRTDTQYF
d_gene: TRBD2; len: 16; j_gene: TRBJ2-5; v_gene: TRBV10-3; abundance: few; CDR3nt: TGTGCCATCAGTGAAGGGACTAGCGGGGGGTCGGAGACCCAGTACTTC; CDR3aa: CAISEGTSGGSETQYF